This TCR beta chain is drawn from a study of blood T cell repertoires in COVID-19. This clone was observed a single time. Using immunoSEQ multiplex PCR, the repertoire was profiled, and TCRdb retains in-frame clones only, with some absent. The repertoire has 540,000 or so clones, approximately 88% of them found once; the top ten carry 7.5% to 9.5%. The source of this sequence is a woman aged 45 to 65 with COVID-19, enrolled during active disease. What was sequenced was peripheral blood.

The CDR3 loop is CASSLAGNQPQHF. The CDR3 DNA reads as TGTGCCAGCAGTTTGGCAGGGAATCAGCCCCAGCATTTT. V gene TRBV27 combines with J gene TRBJ1-5; D might be TRBD1 (5 bases). CDR1 and CDR2 (germline): MNHEY, SMNVEV (reference sequence). V was cut by 3 bases and J by 4 bases, with 7 bases left in between. The CDR3 length is 13 residues.